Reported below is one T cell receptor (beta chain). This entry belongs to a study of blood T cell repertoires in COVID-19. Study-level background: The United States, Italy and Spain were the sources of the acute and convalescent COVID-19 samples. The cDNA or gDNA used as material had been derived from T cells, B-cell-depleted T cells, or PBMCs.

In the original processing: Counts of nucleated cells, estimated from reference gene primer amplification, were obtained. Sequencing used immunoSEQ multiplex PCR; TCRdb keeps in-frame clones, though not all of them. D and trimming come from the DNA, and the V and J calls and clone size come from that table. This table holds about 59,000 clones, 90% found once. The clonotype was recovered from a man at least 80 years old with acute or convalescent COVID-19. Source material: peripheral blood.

This chain's CDR3 is CASGEGYTQYF. CDR3 sequence (DNA): TGTGCTAGTGGGGAGGGCTATACGCAGTATTTT. The chain is built from TRBV12-5 and TRBJ2-3; tentatively, D is TRBD2 (6 bases). This CDR3 is 11 amino acids long. Germline lookup yields CDR1 LGHNT and CDR2 FRNRAP. The V and J ends lost 6 bases and 7 bases respectively, with 8 bases between them.